This entry lists 20 T cell receptor beta chains sequenced from one sample in a study of cytomegalovirus exposure and HLA in healthy donors (dated 2017 in TCRdb). The protocol used for the library was the immunoSEQ multiplex PCR assay. The multiplex PCR relied on a mix of 60 forward primers for TCR Vbeta segments and 13 reverse primers for TCR Jbeta segments. TCRdb provides this immuneACCESS table in a form limited to in-frame rearrangements. Some clones are lacking; in checked studies, under half of them reflect an unresolved V gene, and why the rest are absent is not known. The sample yields 72,000 or so clones; about 80% were counted once. The ten biggest clones cover 7.5% to 9% of the sample. Input material: PBMCs. The source of these receptors is a man between 18 and 35 years old in good health and CMV-seropositive.

The genes are TRBV6-5 and TRBJ2-2, with D perhaps TRBD2 (7 bases). The CDR3 contains 15 residues. From germline, CDR1 is MNHEY and CDR2 SVGAGI. V lost 4 bases and J lost 6, with 15 bases in between. CDR3 coding DNA: TGTGCCAGCAGTTCGGGGGGCCACGGGCCCGGGGAGCTGTTTTTT. Its protein is CASSSGGHGPGELFF.

This chain joins TRBV6-5 and TRBJ2-7; possibly TRBD2 for D (5 bases). Germline assignment: CDR1 MNHEY and CDR2 SVGAGI. This CDR3 has 14 residues. V lost 6 bases to trimming and J lost 5 bases, with 17 bases between them. CDR3 amino acids: CASSNGESRDEQYF. In nucleotides, the CDR3 is TGTGCCAGCAGCAACGGGGAGTCCCGGGACGAGCAGTACTTC.

Written as DNA, the CDR3 is TGTGCCAGCAGCCCCCGGGACAGGGAGGCCACTGAAGCTTTCTTT. This codes for CASSPRDREATEAFF. The genes are TRBV7-9 and TRBJ1-1; 9 bases are shared with TRBD1. In germline, CDR1 is SEHNR, CDR2 FQNEAQ (reference sequence). The CDR3 extends over 15 amino acids. Unmatched junction bases numbered 8, after V lost 5 bases and J lost 4 bases.

This chain connects TRBV4-1 to TRBJ1-3; D uncertain. This CDR3 contains 15 residues. Trimming removed 0 bases from V and 0 bases from J, with 6 bases in between. Per the germline V gene, CDR1 is MGHRA and CDR2 is YSYEKL. The CDR3 bases are TGCGCCAGCAGCCAAGACCCCTTCTCTGGAAACACCATATATTTT. It is translated as CASSQDPFSGNTIYF.

This sequence joins TRBV30 and TRBJ1-1; TRBD1 might be the D (5 bases). CDR3 length equals 13 residues. The V gene's germline CDR1 is GTSNPN and CDR2 SVGIG (reference sequence). Trimming took 4 bases from V and 0 from J, leaving 9 bases between them. The CDR3 bases are TGTGCCTGGAATGGGGCATTGAACACTGAAGCTTTCTTT. This gives the protein CAWNGALNTEAFF.

V gene TRBV6-6 combines with J gene TRBJ2-7; 9 nucleotides align to TRBD2. J was trimmed by 3 bases and V by 7 bases; bases with no gene match: 10. The CDR3 loop spans 15 amino acids. Germline V CDR1 and CDR2: MNHNY, SVGAGI (reference sequence). The CDR3 DNA follows: TGTGCCAGCACCCTACGGACTAGCGAGGGCTACGAGCAGTACTTC. The encoded protein is CASTLRTSEGYEQYF.

This clone was counted between two and nine times. This chain connects TRBV2 to TRBJ2-2, with D unclear. The germline gives CDR1 SNHLY, CDR2 FYNNEI. CDR3 length equals 14 residues. V lost 2 bases and J 3 bases, leaving 7 bases between the germline ends. CDR3 protein: CASSENSYTGELFF. CDR3 nucleotide sequence: TGTGCCAGCAGTGAAAACAGCTACACCGGGGAGCTGTTTTTT.

This clone appeared a few times. The chain uses TRBV29-1 and TRBJ1-5, with 7 bases aligning to TRBD1. The CDR3 has 14 amino acids. V shed 4 bases, J shed 0 bases, and the junction held 3 bases outside the gene matches. Germline V gives CDR1 SQVTM, CDR2 ANQGSEA. CDR3 sequence: CSVGDRYSNQPQHF. The CDR3 bases are TGCAGCGTTGGGGACAGATATAGCAATCAGCCCCAGCATTTT.

This sequence joins TRBV7-6 and TRBJ1-1; a weak D match, TRBD1 (6 bases). The CDR3 is 15 amino acids. Germline CDR1 SGHVS, CDR2 FNYEAQ. Trimming removed 1 base at V and 5 bases at J, with 14 bases between. The chain's CDR3 is CASSLGSGQTTEAFF. CDR3 in DNA: TGTGCCAGCAGCTTAGGGTCCGGACAGACAACTGAAGCTTTCTTT.

The V gene is TRBV5-6, the J gene TRBJ1-1, with D uncertain. Trimming left V 0 bases short and J 4 bases short, with 10 bases between. This CDR3 is built from 14 residues. CDR1 is SGHDT and CDR2 is YYEEEE in the germline V gene. The CDR3 DNA is TGTGCCAGCAGCTTGGCCCAGGCGAGCACTGAAGCTTTCTTT. Its protein product is CASSLAQASTEAFF.

The gene calls are TRBV2 and TRBJ2-7; the D gene is possibly TRBD2 (6 bases). Per germline, CDR1 SNHLY and CDR2 FYNNEI. Trimming left V 7 bases short and J 6 bases short, with 16 bases between. CDR3 length: 13 residues. The CDR3 DNA follows: TGTGCCAGCACTTACCCGGGACTTGGCGAGCAGTACTTC. It is translated as CASTYPGLGEQYF.

J is TRBJ2-7 and V is TRBV30, with TRBD1 matching over 8 bases. V gave up 5 bases and J gave up 5 bases; unmatched junction bases: 5. The germline CDR1 and CDR2 sequences are GTSNPN and SVGIG (reference sequence). The CDR3 spans 12 residues. The CDR3 nucleotides are TGTGCCTGGGGACAGGGTACCCACGAGCAGTACTTC. Translated, it gives CAWGQGTHEQYF.

The chain joins TRBV23-1 to TRBJ1-4; 8 bases are a match to TRBD1. TRBV23-1 is placed among ORFs of uncertain function. The CDR3 contains 15 residues. J gave up 7 bases and V 10 bases, and 14 bases lay outside the gene matches. The CDR3 loop reads CATQRAGGRSEKLFF. In nucleotides, the CDR3 is TGCGCCACCCAGAGGGCAGGGGGCCGGAGTGAAAAACTGTTTTTT.

The gene calls are TRBV6-5 and TRBJ1-2; no clear D gene. Trimming took 6 bases from V and 6 from J, leaving 8 bases between them. The CDR3 totals 11 residues. CDR1 and CDR2 from the germline V gene are MNHEY and SVGAGI. Here the CDR3 DNA reads TGTGCCAGCAGGCTCGGGGATGGCTACACCTTC. Residues: CASRLGDGYTF.

With respect to this clone: Other DNA sequences in the same sample also yield this CDR3. The rearrangement links TRBV29-1 to TRBJ2-7; D is undetermined. Germline V gene sequence: CDR1 SQVTM, CDR2 ANQGSEA. The CDR3 runs 12 residues. V lost 4 bases and J lost 0, with 7 bases in between. The CDR3, as DNA: TGCAGCGTTGGACGGAGCTCCTACGAGCAGTACTTC. This translates into CSVGRSSYEQYF.

The chain carries TRBV2 and TRBJ1-2, with D hard to call. This CDR3 region has 12 residues. The V end lost 3 bases, the J end lost 3 bases, and 5 bases lay between the germline ends. CDR1 is SNHLY, CDR2 FYNNEI, per germline. The CDR3 nucleotides read TGTGCCAGCAGTGATGGAGACTATGGCTACACCTTC. Amino acid sequence: CASSDGDYGYTF.

This clone was recorded at least ten times. J is TRBJ2-1 and V is TRBV28, with 8 bases matching TRBD2. CDR1 and CDR2 (germline): MDHEN, SYDVKM. This CDR3 is 15 amino acids long. The trim removed 7 bases at V and 3 bases at J, leaving 8 bases unmatched. CDR3 sequence (DNA): TGTGCCAGCAAGATGCTCACTAGCGGCTACAATGAGCAGTTCTTC. Amino acids: CASKMLTSGYNEQFF.

V usage is TRBV29-1 and J usage is TRBJ2-7, with 8 bases identical to TRBD1. The CDR3 sequence is 13 residues long. The germline V gene has CDR1 SQVTM and CDR2 ANQGSEA. The ends lost 4 bases at V and 2 bases at J; junction bases unmatched: 4. CDR3 protein: CSVGLQGAYEQYF. DNA for the CDR3: TGCAGCGTTGGCCTACAGGGGGCCTACGAGCAGTACTTC.

The chain carries TRBV28 and TRBJ1-1; a possible D gene is TRBD1 (5 bases). CDR3 length: 15 amino acids. The germline gives CDR1 MDHEN, CDR2 SYDVKM. Deletions cut 5 bases from V and 8 bases from J, with 21 bases between. The CDR3 sequence: CASSTPGGDPGEAFF. Here the CDR3 DNA reads TGTGCCAGCAGTACCCCCGGGGGGGATCCAGGCGAAGCTTTCTTT.

The V gene is TRBV25-1, the J gene TRBJ1-1; D perhaps matches TRBD1 (6 bases). V was shortened by 3 bases and J by 1 base, with 12 bases between the two germline ends. The CDR3 sequence is 15 residues long. CDR1 MGHDK and CDR2 SYGVNS come from the germline V gene. The CDR3 bases are TGTGCCAGCAGTGAGCCAATGACAGGGAACACTGAAGCTTTCTTT. Residues: CASSEPMTGNTEAFF.